This T cell receptor beta chain comes out of a study of T cells in Graves' hyperthyroidism and ophthalmopathy. Study-level results: Blood also held most thyroid clonotypes expanded beyond 0.001. By a 13 V-J model, ophthalmopathy was set apart from stable hyperthyroidism.

The CDR3 has 16 residues. Germline assignment: CDR1 MGHRA and CDR2 YSYEKL. V was shortened by 0 bases and J by 1 base, with 12 bases between the two germline ends. This clonotype has a handful of counts. As yet, its antigen is unknown. RNA transcripts were the template for amplifying TCR beta CDR3 regions. The primer set for the first-round RT-PCR of the TCR CDR3 was HTBI. Each CDR3 protein is one row after TCRdb ran MiXCR on the multiplex PCR reads. The sample has hundreds of thousands of distinct CDR3 sequences; more than 12% are singletons. Uncontrolled infection, other autoimmune disease, pregnancy or lactation led to exclusion.

The chain combines TRBV4-1 with TRBJ1-1, with D maybe TRBD1 (6 bases). This sequence was found in a woman between 50 and 59 years old with Graves' ophthalmopathy. What was sequenced was blood. The DNA for the CDR3 is TGCGCCAGCAGCCAAGAGGAGACAGGCCCGAACACTGAAGCTTTCTTT. Translating it yields CASSQEETGPNTEAFF.